This T cell receptor beta chain was sequenced during a study of T cells in Graves' hyperthyroidism and ophthalmopathy. Stability of Graves' hyperthyroidism was defined as absent ophthalmopathy progression within 18 months. V was shortened by 2 bases and J by 6 bases, with 14 bases between the two germline ends. This CDR3 region has 15 residues. The germline gives CDR1 WNHNN, CDR2 SYGVQD (reference sequence). Study-level points and caveats: Researchers found most expanded thyroid clonotypes above 0.001 in blood as well.

The investigators amplified TCR beta CDR3 regions from RNA transcripts. A first-round RT-PCR of the TCR CDR3 used the HTBI primer set. Using its own MiXCR run on the multiplex PCR reads, TCRdb lists one record per CDR3 protein. The sample includes about 400,000 distinct CDR3 sequences, less than 15% of them seen just once. This clonotype occurred a few times. Its antigen is still unknown. V gene TRBV10-1 combines with J gene TRBJ2-1; D is uncertain. The sequencing sample was made of blood. The origin of this receptor is a woman aged 18-30 years with Graves' hyperthyroidism. CDR3 bases: TGCGCCAGCAGTGAGACTTTCCCGGGTGGCAATGAGCAGTTCTTC. Protein product: CASSETFPGGNEQFF.